One T cell receptor beta chain is described in this entry. Sequenced by immunoSEQ multiplex PCR; TCRdb stores in-frame clones only, minus some. The sample comprises approximately 86,000 clones, 70% to 90% of which are singletons, and approximately 2.1% rests with the top ten. This sample is part of a study of control samples from healthy donors and cancer patients. CDR3 length: 11 amino acids. The V gene lost 10 bases and the J gene lost 9 bases, with 13 bases spanning the gap. Germline lookup yields CDR1 ENHRY and CDR2 SYGVKD. The sample consisted of blood. This chain joins TRBV10-3 and TRBJ2-1, with D unresolved. The TCR comes from a woman aged 40 to 49 in good health. The CDR3 region is CATRMASEQFF. The DNA for the CDR3 is TGTGCCACCCGGATGGCAAGTGAGCAGTTCTTC.